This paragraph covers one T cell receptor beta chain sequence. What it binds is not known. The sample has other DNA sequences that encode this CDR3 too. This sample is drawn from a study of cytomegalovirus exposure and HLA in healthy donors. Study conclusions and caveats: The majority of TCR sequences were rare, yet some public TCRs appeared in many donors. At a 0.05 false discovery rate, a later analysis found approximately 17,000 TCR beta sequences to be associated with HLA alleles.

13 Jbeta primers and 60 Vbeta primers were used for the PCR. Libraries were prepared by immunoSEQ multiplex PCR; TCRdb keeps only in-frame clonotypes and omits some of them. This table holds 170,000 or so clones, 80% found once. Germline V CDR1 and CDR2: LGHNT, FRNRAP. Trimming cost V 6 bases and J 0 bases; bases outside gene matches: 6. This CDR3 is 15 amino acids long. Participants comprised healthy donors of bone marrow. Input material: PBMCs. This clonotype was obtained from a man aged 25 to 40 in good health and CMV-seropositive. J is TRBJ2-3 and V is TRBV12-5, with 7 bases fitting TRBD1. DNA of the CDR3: TGTGCTAGTGGCTTCGGGACAGCTAGCACAGATACGCAGTATTTT. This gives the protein CASGFGTASTDTQYF.